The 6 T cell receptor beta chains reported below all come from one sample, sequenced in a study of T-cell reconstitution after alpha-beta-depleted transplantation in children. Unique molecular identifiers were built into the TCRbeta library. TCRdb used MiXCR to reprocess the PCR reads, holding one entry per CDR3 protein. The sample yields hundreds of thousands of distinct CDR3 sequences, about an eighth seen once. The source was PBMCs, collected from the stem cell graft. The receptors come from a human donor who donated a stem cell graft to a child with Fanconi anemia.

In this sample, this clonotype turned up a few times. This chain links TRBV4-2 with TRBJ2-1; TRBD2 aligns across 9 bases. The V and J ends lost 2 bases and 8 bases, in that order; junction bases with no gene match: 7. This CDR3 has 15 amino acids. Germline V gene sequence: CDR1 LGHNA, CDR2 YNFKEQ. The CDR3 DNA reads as TGTGCCAGCAGCCAAAGGGCAGCGGGGGGCCATGAGCAGTTCTTC. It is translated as CASSQRAAGGHEQFF.

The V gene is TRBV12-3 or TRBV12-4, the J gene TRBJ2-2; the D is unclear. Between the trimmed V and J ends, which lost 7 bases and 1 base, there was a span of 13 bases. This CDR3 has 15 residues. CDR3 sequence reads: CASTPGRMNTGELFF. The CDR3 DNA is TGTGCCAGCACCCCGGGCAGGATGAACACCGGGGAGCTGTTTTTT.

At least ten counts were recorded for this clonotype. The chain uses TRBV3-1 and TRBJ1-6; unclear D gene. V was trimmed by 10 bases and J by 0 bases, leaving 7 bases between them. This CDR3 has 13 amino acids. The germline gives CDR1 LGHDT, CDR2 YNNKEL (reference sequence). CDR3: CATQSSYNSPLHF. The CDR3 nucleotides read TGTGCCACCCAGAGCTCCTATAATTCACCCCTCCACTTT.

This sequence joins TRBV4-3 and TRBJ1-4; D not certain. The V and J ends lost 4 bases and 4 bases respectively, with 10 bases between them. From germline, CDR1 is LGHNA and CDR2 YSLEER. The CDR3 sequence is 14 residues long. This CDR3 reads CASSPAGDNEKLFF. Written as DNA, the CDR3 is TGCGCCAGCAGCCCTGCAGGAGATAATGAAAAACTGTTTTTT.

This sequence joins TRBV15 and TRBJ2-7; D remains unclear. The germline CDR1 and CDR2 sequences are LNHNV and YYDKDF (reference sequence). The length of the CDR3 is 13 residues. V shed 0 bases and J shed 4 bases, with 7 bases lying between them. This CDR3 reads CATSRDFLYEQYV. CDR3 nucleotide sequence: TGTGCCACCAGCAGAGACTTCCTATACGAGCAGTACGTC.

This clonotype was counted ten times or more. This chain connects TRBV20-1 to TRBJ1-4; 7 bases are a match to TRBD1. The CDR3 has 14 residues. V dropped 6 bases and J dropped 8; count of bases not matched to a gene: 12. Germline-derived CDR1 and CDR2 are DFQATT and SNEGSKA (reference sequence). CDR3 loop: CSAIWDSGGEKLFF. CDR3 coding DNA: TGCAGTGCCATCTGGGACAGCGGGGGGGAAAAACTGTTTTTT.